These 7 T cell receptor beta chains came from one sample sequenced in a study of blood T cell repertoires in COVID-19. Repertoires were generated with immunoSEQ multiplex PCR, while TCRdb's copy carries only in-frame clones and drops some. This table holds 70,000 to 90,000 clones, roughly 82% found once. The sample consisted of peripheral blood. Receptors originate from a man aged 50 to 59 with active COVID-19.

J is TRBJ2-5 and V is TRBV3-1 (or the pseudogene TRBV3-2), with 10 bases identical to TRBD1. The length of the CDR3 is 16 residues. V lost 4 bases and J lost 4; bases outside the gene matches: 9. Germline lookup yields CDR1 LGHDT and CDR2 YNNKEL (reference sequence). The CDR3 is CASSRFGTGVGETQYF. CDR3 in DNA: TGTGCCAGCAGCCGTTTTGGGACAGGGGTAGGAGAGACCCAGTACTTC.

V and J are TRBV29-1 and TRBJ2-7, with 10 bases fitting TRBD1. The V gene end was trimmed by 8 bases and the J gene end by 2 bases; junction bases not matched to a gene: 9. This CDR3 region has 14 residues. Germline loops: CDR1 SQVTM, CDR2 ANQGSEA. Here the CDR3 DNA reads TGCAGCATAAAAAGGGACAGGGGAACCTACGAGCAGTACTTC. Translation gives CSIKRDRGTYEQYF.

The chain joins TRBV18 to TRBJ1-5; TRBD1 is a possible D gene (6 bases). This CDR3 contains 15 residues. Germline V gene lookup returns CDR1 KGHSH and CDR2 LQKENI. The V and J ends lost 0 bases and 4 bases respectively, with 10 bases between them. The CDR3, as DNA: TGTGCCAGCTCACCACCGGGGGGGGCTAATCAGCCCCAGCATTTT. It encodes CASSPPGGANQPQHF.

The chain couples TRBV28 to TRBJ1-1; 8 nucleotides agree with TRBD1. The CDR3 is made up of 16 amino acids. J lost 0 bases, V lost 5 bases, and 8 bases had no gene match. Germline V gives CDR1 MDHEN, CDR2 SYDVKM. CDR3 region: CASSVGQGPMNTEAFF. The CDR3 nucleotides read TGTGCCAGCAGTGTCGGACAGGGACCTATGAACACTGAAGCTTTCTTT. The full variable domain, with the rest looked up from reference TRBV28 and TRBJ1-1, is DVKVTQSSRYLVKRTGEKVFLECVQDMDHENMFWYRQDPGLGLRLIYFSYDVKMKEKGDIPEGYSVSREKKERFSLILESASTNQTSMYLCASSVGQGPMNTEAFFGQGTRLTVV.

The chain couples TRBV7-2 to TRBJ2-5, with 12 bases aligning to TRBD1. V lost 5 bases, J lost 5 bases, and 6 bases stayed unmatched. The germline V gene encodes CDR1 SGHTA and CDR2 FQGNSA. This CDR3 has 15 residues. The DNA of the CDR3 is TGTGCCAGCAGCCCCGGGACAGGGGGCTTGGAGACCCAGTACTTC. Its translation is CASSPGTGGLETQYF.

The CDR3 nucleotides read TGTGCCAGCAGCCCCCGAAGGGAGCGGGGGGGCGGGGGTACGCAGTATTTT. It translates to CASSPRRERGGGGTQYF. The gene calls are TRBV7-6 and TRBJ2-3, with 10 bases aligning to TRBD2. The V segment lost 5 bases and the J segment 8 bases; nucleotides outside the gene matches: 16. CDR3 length equals 17 residues. The germline gives CDR1 SGHVS, CDR2 FNYEAQ.

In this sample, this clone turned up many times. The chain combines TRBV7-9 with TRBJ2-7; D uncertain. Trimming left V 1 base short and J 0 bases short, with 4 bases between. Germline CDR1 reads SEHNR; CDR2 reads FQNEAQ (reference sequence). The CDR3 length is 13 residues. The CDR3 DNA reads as TGTGCCAGCAGCTTAGGGCCCTCCTACGAGCAGTACTTC. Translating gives CASSLGPSYEQYF.